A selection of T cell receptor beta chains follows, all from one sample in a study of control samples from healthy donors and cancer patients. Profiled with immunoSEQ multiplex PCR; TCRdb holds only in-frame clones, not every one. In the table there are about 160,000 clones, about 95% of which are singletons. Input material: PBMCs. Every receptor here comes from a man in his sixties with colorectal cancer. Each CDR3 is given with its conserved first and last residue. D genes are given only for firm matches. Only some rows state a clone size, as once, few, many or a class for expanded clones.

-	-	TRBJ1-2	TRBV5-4	TGTGCCAGCAGCTTGGAGGGCAACAGGGAAGTTGGCTACACCTTC	CASSLEGNREVGYTF
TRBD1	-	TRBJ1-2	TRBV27	TGTGCCAGCAGTTTATTCGGGGGACAGGGCCGCACCTTC	CASSLFGGQGRTF
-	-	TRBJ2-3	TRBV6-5	TGTGCCAGCAGTTACAGGGCAGGGGCCGCAGATACGCAGTATTTT	CASSYRAGAADTQYF
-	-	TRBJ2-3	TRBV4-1	TGCGCCAGCAGCCGGAGGCCCGTGGGGCAGGGCACAGATACGCAGTATTTT	CASSRRPVGQGTDTQYF
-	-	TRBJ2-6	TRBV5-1	TGCGCCAGCAGGATTGAAGGGGTCCCCTCTGGGGCCAACGTCCTGACTTTC	CASRIEGVPSGANVLTF
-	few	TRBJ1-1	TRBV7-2	TGTGCCAGCAGCTTACGCGAGAACACTGAAGCTTTCTTT	CASSLRENTEAFF
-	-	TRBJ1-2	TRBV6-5	TGTGCCAGCGGGGATTACTATGGCTACACCTTC	CASGDYYGYTF
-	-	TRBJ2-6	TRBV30	TGTGCCTGGAGTCGATCGGCATCTGGGGCCAACGTCCTGACTTTC	CAWSRSASGANVLTF
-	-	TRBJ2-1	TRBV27	TGTGCCAGCAGTGAGGGCCCCTTCCAGCAGTTCTTC	CASSEGPFQQFF
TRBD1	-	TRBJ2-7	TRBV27	TGTGCCAGCAGTCCCCGGACAGGGCTACACTACGAGCAGTACTTC	CASSPRTGLHYEQYF
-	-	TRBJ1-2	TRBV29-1	TGCAGCGTTGAACTGATGGGGACCTATGGCTACACCTTC	CSVELMGTYGYTF
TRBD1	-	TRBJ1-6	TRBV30	TGTGCCTGGAGCGGTCCGGGACAGGGATCACCCCTCCACTTT	CAWSGPGQGSPLHF
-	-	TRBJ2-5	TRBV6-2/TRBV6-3	TGTGCCAGCAGTTATGATCCAGGGATAGAGACCCAGTACTTC	CASSYDPGIETQYF
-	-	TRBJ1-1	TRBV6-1	TGTGCCAGCAGTGAAGGGCTCGGGTCTGTGATAGCTTTCTTT	CASSEGLGSVIAFF
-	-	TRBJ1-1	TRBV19	TGTGCCAGTAGCTACTCAGGGGCCGTTGGTGAAGCTTTCTTT	CASSYSGAVGEAFF
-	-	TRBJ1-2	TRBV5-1	TGCGCCAGCAGCTTCGCTCGGGGGCGAGATGGCTACACCTTC	CASSFARGRDGYTF
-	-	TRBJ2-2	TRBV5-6	TGTGCCAGCAGCCGGCGAGGGGCCTCCGGGGAGCTGTTTTTT	CASSRRGASGELFF
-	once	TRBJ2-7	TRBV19	TGTGCCAGCGAGAAAGGGAGCGCGGGTCCCTACGAGCAGTACTTC	CASEKGSAGPYEQYF